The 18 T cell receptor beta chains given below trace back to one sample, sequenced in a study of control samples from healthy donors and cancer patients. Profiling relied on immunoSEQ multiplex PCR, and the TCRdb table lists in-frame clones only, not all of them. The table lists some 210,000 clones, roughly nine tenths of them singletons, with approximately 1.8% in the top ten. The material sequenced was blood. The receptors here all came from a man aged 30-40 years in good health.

CDR3 nucleotides: TGCGCCAGCAGCTTGGTAGTGGGGGCGCAGACTGAAGCTTTCTTT. It codes for CASSLVVGAQTEAFF. V is TRBV5-1 and J is TRBJ1-1; tentative D call: TRBD1 (6 bases). V was trimmed by 0 bases and J by 5 bases, leaving 14 bases between them. CDR3 length: 15 residues. Germline V gives CDR1 SGHRS, CDR2 YFSETQ.

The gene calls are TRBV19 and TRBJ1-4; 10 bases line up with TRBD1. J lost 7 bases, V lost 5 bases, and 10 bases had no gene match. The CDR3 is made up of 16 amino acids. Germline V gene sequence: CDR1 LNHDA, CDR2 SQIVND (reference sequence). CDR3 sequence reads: CASSPSDRGTGEKLFF. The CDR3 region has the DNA TGTGCCAGTAGTCCTTCGGACAGGGGGACAGGTGAAAAACTGTTTTTT.

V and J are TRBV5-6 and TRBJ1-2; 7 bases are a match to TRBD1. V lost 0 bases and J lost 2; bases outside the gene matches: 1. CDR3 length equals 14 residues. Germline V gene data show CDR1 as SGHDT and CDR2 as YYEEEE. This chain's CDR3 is CASSLGTGNYGYTF. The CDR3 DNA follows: TGTGCCAGCAGCTTGGGGACAGGAAACTATGGCTACACCTTC.

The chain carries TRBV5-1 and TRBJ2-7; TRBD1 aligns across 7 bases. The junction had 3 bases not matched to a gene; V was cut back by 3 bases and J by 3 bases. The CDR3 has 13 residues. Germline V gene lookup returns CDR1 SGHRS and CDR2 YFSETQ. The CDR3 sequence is CASSSGTDYEQYF. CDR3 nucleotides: TGCGCCAGCAGCTCAGGGACAGACTACGAGCAGTACTTC.

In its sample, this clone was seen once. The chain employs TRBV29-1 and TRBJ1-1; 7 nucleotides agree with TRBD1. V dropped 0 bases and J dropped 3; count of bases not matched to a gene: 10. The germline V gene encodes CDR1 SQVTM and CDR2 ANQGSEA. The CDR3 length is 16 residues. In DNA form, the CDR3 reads TGCAGCGTTGAAGATCTGCTCACAGGGGCACACACTGAAGCTTTCTTT. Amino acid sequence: CSVEDLLTGAHTEAFF.

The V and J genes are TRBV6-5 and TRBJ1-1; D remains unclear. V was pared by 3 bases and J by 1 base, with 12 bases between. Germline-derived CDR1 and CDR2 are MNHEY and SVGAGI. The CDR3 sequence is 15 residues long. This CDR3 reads CASSYGVWKNTEAFF. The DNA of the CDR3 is TGTGCCAGCAGTTATGGTGTGTGGAAGAACACTGAAGCTTTCTTT.

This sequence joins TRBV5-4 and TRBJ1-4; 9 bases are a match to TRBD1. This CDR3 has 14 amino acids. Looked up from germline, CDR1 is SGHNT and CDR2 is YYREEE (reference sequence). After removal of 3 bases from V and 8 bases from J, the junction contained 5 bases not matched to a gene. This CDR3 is CASSSDRGGEKLFF. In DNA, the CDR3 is TGTGCCAGCAGCTCGGACAGGGGAGGGGAAAAACTGTTTTTT.

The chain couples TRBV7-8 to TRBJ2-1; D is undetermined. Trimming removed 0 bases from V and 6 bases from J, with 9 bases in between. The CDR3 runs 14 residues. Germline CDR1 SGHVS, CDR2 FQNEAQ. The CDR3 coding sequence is TGTGCCAGCAGCTTAGCCCCGCTGTCCAATGAGCAGTTCTTC. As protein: CASSLAPLSNEQFF. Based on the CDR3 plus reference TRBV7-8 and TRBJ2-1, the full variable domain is GAGVSQSPRYKVAKRGQDVALRCDPISGHVSLFWYQQALGQGPEFLTYFQNEAQLDKSGLPSDRFFAERPEGSVSTLKIQRTQQEDSAVYLCASSLAPLSNEQFFGPGTRLTVL.

The CDR3 coding sequence is TGTGCCAGCAGCCCGGGGGGGGCGGTTGGCTACGAGCAGTACTTC. This gives the protein CASSPGGAVGYEQYF. The V and J genes are TRBV7-9 and TRBJ2-7; 8 bases match TRBD2. This CDR3 has 15 residues. The germline V gene encodes CDR1 SEHNR and CDR2 FQNEAQ (reference sequence). V was pared by 5 bases and J by 3 bases, with 9 bases of the junction left unmatched.

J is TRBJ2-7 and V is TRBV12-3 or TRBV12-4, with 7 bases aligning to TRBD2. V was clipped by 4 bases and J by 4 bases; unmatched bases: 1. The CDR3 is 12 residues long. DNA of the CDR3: TGTGCCAGCAGTTGGGGGGGATACGAGCAGTACTTC. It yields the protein CASSWGGYEQYF.

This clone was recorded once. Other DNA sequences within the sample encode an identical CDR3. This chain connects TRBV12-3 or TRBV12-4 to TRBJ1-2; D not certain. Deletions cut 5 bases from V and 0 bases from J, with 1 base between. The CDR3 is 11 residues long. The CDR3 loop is CASSPNYGYTF. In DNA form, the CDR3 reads TGTGCCAGCAGTCCTAACTATGGCTACACCTTC.

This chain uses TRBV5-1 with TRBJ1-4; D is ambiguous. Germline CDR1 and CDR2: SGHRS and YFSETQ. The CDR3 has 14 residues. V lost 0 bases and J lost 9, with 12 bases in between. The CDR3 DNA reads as TGCGCCAGCAGCTTGGAGTTACTACCGAAAAAACTGTTTTTT. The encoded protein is CASSLELLPKKLFF.

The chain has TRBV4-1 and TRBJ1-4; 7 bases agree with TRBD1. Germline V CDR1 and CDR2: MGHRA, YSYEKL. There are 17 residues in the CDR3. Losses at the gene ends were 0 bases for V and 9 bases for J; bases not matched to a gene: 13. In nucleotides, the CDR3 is TGCGCCAGCAGCCAAGAGGGCCTGACAGGGAATAGGAAAAAACTGTTTTTT. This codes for CASSQEGLTGNRKKLFF.

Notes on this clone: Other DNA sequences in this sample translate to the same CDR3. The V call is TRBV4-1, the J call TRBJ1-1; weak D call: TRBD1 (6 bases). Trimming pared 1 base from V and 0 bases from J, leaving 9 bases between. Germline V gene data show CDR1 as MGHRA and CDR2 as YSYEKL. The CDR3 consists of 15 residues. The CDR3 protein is CASSQGTDMNTEAFF. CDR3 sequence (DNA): TGCGCCAGCAGCCAAGGGACAGACATGAACACTGAAGCTTTCTTT.

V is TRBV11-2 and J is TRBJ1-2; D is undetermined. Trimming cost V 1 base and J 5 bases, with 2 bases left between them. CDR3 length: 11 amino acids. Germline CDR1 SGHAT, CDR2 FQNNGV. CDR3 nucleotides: TGTGCCAGCAGCTTAGGATATGGCTACACCTTC. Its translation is CASSLGYGYTF.

The chain's CDR3 is CANGTPPEVETQYF. In DNA, the CDR3 is TGTGCCAACGGGACACCACCGGAAGTAGAGACCCAGTACTTC. This chain links TRBV6-5 with TRBJ2-5; weak D call: TRBD1 (6 bases). Trimming cost V 10 bases and J 4 bases, with 19 bases left between them. Germline-derived CDR1 and CDR2 are MNHEY and SVGAGI. This CDR3 contains 14 residues.

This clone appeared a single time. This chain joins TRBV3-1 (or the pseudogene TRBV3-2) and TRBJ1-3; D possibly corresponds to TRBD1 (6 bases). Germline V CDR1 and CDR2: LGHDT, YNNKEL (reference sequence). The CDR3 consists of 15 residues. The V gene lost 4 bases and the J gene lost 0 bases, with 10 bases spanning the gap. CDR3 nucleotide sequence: TGTGCCAGCAGCCCTCAGGGACACTCTGGAAACACCATATATTTT. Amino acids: CASSPQGHSGNTIYF.

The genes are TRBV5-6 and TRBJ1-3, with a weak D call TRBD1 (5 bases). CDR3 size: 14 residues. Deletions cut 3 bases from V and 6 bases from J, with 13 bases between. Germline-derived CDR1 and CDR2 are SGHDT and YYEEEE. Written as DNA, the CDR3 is TGTGCCAGCAGCTCCGACAGATCTTTAAACACCATATATTTT. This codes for CASSSDRSLNTIYF.